Sequencing of this T cell receptor beta chain was carried out in a study of blood T cells in healthy people across ages. A note on this clonotype: What it binds is unknown.

The trim removed 4 bases at V and 0 bases at J, leaving 6 bases unmatched. CDR1 is SQVTM, CDR2 ANQGSEA, per germline. The CDR3 is made up of 14 amino acids. Overall study results and limits: Expanded clonotype changes were possibly confounded by unknown donor CMV status.

For the second PCR, which ran for about 7 to 12 cycles, a sample-barcoded 5' primer and a J-beta primer mix were used. Each sample yielded at least 2.5 million CDR3-containing paired-end reads. A single record per CDR3 protein comes from TCRdb applying MiXCR to the 5' RACE reads. Here the sample spans around 500,000 distinct CDR3 sequences, roughly a quarter being singletons. The study recruited healthy Caucasian donors from Russia who were aged about 6 to 95. This same sample was also taken into another study, of T cells of mothers and their children.

Material: blood. The rearrangement joins TRBV29-1 to TRBJ2-7, with 7 bases lining up with TRBD1. The TCR sequence derives from a boy aged 2 to 10 in good health. The CDR3 region has the DNA TGCAGCGTTGGAAGGGCAGGGGGCTCCTACGAGCAGTACTTC. Its translation: CSVGRAGGSYEQYF.